The clone carrying this TCR beta chain was counted between two and nine times. This entry is derived from a study of cytomegalovirus exposure and HLA in healthy donors. The primer mix had 60 Vbeta and 13 Jbeta primers. Generated by immunoSEQ multiplex PCR, the TCRdb table keeps only in-frame clones and is missing some. The sample shows 85,000 to 110,000 clones, over 70% of them seen only once. Germline V lookup: CDR1 LNHDA, CDR2 SQIVND (reference sequence). The CDR3 has 15 residues. V lost 4 bases to trimming and J lost 6 bases; unmatched junction nucleotides: 6. This chain links TRBV19 with TRBJ2-7; 13 bases are a match to TRBD2. This receptor was taken from a man aged 50 to 59 in good health and CMV-seropositive. The source material was PBMCs. In DNA, the CDR3 is TGTGCCAGTAGTACTCGGACTAGCGGGAGTCGCGAGCAGTACTTC. The encoded protein is CASSTRTSGSREQYF. The full variable domain, in which reference TRBV19 and TRBJ2-7 provide the parts outside the CDR3, is DGGITQSPKYLFRKEGQNVTLSCEQNLNHDAMYWYRQDPGQGLRLIYYSQIVNDFQKGDIAEGYSVSREKKESFPLTVTSAQKNPTAFYLCASSTRTSGSREQYFGPGTRLTVT.